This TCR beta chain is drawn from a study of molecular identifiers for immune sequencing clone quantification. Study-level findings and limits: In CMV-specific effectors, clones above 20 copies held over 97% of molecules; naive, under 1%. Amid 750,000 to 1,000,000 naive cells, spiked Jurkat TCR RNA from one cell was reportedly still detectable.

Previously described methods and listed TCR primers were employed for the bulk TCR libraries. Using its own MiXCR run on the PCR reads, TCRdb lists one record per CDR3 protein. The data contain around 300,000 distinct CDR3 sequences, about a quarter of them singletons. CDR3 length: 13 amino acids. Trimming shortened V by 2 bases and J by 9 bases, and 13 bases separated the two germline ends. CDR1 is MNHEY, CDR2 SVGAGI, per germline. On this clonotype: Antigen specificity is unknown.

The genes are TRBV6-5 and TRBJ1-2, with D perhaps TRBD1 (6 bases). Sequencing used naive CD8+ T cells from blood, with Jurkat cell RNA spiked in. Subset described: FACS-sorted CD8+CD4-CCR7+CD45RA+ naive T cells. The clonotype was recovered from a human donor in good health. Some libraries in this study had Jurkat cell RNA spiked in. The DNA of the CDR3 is TGTGCCAGCAGTTACATTTCAGGGGAGCGCTACACCTTC. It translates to CASSYISGERYTF.